The TCR beta chain under discussion was sequenced for a study of blood T cell repertoires in COVID-19. The V segment lost 5 bases and the J segment 10 bases; nucleotides outside the gene matches: 12. CDR3 length: 14 residues. CDR1 LNHDA and CDR2 SQIVND come from the germline V gene (reference sequence). Clones were read by immunoSEQ multiplex PCR, and TCRdb kept only the in-frame ones, dropping some. The table includes around 220,000 clones, approximately 90% detected once. The specimen sequenced was PBMCs or T cells enriched from blood (not recorded which). This sequence joins TRBV19 and TRBJ1-2; 8 bases line up with TRBD1. The receptor's source is a woman younger than 45 with acute COVID-19. The CDR3 DNA follows: TGTGCCAGTAGTGCTCCGGGACAGGTGCCCCTCTACACCTTC. Protein: CASSAPGQVPLYTF.